One and the same sample provided the 5 T cell receptor beta chains below, sequenced in a study of cytomegalovirus exposure and HLA in healthy donors. Libraries were prepared by immunoSEQ multiplex PCR; TCRdb keeps only in-frame clonotypes and omits some of them. The profile shows under 85,000 clones, roughly 92% of them singletons. The source material was PBMCs. Every receptor here comes from a man aged 18 to 29 in good health and CMV-seropositive.

The V and J genes are TRBV28 and TRBJ2-5; 7 nucleotides align to TRBD1. The ends lost 1 base at V and 4 bases at J; junction bases unmatched: 9. CDR1 MDHEN and CDR2 SYDVKM come from the germline V gene. The CDR3 extends over 16 amino acids. The CDR3 sequence is CASSLLGWAGGETQYF. The CDR3 region has the DNA TGTGCCAGCAGTTTATTAGGCTGGGCAGGGGGAGAGACCCAGTACTTC.

The chain links TRBV5-1 to TRBJ1-2; weak D call: TRBD1 (5 bases). CDR3 length: 14 residues. In germline, CDR1 is SGHRS, CDR2 YFSETQ. The ends were cut back, 6 bases at V and 7 bases at J, with 19 bases in the middle. The CDR3 here is CASKKDSPLGGYTF. CDR3 coding DNA: TGCGCCAGCAAGAAAGACAGCCCTTTAGGTGGCTACACCTTC.

The V call is TRBV7-2, the J call TRBJ2-5, with TRBD2 matching over 11 bases. The CDR3 sequence is 16 residues long. Per the germline V gene, CDR1 is SGHTA and CDR2 is FQGNSA. Germline trimming cut 5 bases from V and 3 bases from J; bases unmatched to any gene: 8. For the CDR3, the DNA is TGTGCCAGCAGCACCCAAGGGGGACTAGCGGAAGAGACCCAGTACTTC. This translates into CASSTQGGLAEETQYF. The complete variable domain, with remaining parts taken from reference TRBV7-2 and TRBJ2-5, reads GAGVSQSPSNKVTEKGKDVELRCDPISGHTALYWYRQSLGQGLEFLIYFQGNSAPDKSGLPSDRFSAERTGGSVSTLTIQRTQQEDSAVYLCASSTQGGLAEETQYFGPGTRLLVL.

With regard to this clone: One end of the junction does not line up with germline, which may come from a read error. The chain uses TRBV6-1 and TRBJ2-3; possibly TRBD1 for D (6 bases). Germline-derived CDR1 and CDR2 are MNHNS and SASEGT. The CDR3 has 12 amino acids. The CDR3 is CASSGDTGTQYF. The CDR3 nucleotides are TGTGCCAGCAGTGGGGACACAGGTACGCAGTATTTT.

J is TRBJ2-3 and V is TRBV28; TRBD2 agrees at 9 bases. The CDR3 totals 18 residues. V dropped 6 bases and J dropped 0; count of bases not matched to a gene: 13. Germline V CDR1 and CDR2: MDHEN, SYDVKM. CDR3 in DNA: TGTGCCAGCAGACTCCAACTAGCGGGTGAACATAGCACAGATACGCAGTATTTT. Amino acid sequence: CASRLQLAGEHSTDTQYF.